A selection of T cell receptor beta chains follows, all from one sample in a study of blood T cell repertoires in COVID-19. Data came from immunoSEQ multiplex PCR; TCRdb stores just in-frame clones and leaves some out. The sample holds about 41,000 clones, around 90% seen once. Sequenced material: peripheral blood. The receptors come from a man in his sixties with acute or convalescent COVID-19. CDR3s include the opening cysteine and the closing phenylalanine or tryptophan.

TRBV19	CASTSGGSLYGYTF
TRBV24-1	CATRPGQGANYGYTF
TRBV7-2	CASSLNPRSSYNEQFF
TRBV24-1	CATFPGKPNGGYTF
TRBV3-1/TRBV3-2	CASSQASYGYTF
TRBV4-1	CASSPPMGRSGGYTF
TRBV11-2	CASSVTSGGALGETQYF
TRBV4-3	CASSPRQGFGYTF
TRBV5-4	CASSLAGSNTEAFF
TRBV10-1	CAPPGWGGAPRQDSPLHF
TRBV15	CATSRDLQVNEKLFF
TRBV25-1	CASSGHRGLNEKLFF
TRBV7-9	CASSFPGSSAGRYGYTF
TRBV7-6	CASSLGPGADTQYF
TRBV10-2	CASSEWAIETQYF
TRBV27	CASSRDRVSPLHF
TRBV4-2	CASSQESHRTPGYTF
TRBV7-9	CASSQSGRRNEKLFF
TRBV6-6	CAAGRGGGEAFF
TRBV7-9	CASSSQGNTEAFF
TRBV21-1	CASSKAKRGSYNEQFF
TRBV28	CASTEGQPKNEQFF
TRBV7-2	CASSGMGASNQPQHF
TRBV7-9	CASSSGQMGTEAFF
TRBV5-1	CASSSGTSSYEQYF
TRBV5-1	CASSGGGSTDTQYF
TRBV21-1	CASSKARDRGCNEQFF
TRBV7-9	CASSCPGLAGYNEQFF
TRBV10-3	CAISDGGADEQFF
TRBV27	CASSLGSGQETQYF
TRBV6-5	CASSSRGVFYGYTF
TRBV5-1	CASSLGRDGLVEIEKLFF
TRBV4-2	CASSPLQEKLFF
TRBV5-5	CASSGGQTSTAGELFF
TRBV5-4	CASTTGGGQMNTEAFF
TRBV10-2	CASSVGGGFSYEQYF
TRBV6-6	CASSYSELNTEAFF
TRBV6-2/TRBV6-3	CASSYTRTGGNTEAFF
TRBV7-8	CASSSDRGDQETQYF
TRBV12-3/TRBV12-4	CASREDGEAFF
TRBV24-1	CATSQTGGDQPQHF
TRBV21-1	CASRTRDRLHNQPQHF
TRBV18	CASSPGSSGLNTEAFF
TRBV5-6	CASSSPGQGFWGYTF
TRBV3-1/TRBV3-2	CASNNPGQGATNEKLFF
TRBV19	CASSIGALAGASEQYF
TRBV29-1	CSAKAGDTDTQYF
TRBV12-5	CASGSGQTYSGANVLTF
TRBV29-1	CSVVSGLLEQYF
TRBV6-5	CASRLEGAMTEAFF
TRBV5-5	CASSLRLAGYNEQYF
TRBV29-1	CSVEGWTGLWSDTQYF
TRBV7-7	CASSLESQRLGTDTQYF
TRBV6-5	CASSRAGETKLFF
TRBV14	CASSLLGRTEAFF